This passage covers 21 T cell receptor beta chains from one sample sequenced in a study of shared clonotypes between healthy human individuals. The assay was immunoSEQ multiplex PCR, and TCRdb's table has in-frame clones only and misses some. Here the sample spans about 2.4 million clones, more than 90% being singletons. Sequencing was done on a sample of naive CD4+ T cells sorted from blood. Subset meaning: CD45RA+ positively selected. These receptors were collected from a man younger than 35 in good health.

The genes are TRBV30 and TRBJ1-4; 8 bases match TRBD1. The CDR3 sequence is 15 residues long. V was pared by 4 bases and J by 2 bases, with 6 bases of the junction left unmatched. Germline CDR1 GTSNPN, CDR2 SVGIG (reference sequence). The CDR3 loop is CAWNPGGFTNEKLFF. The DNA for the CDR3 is TGTGCCTGGAACCCAGGGGGCTTTACTAATGAAAAACTGTTTTTT.

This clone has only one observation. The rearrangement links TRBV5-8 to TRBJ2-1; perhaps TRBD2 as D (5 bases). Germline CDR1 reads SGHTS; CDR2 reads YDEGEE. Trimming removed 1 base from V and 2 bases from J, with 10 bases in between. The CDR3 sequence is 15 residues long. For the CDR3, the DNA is TGTGCCAGCAGCTTGTCTACCGGGACCTACAATGAGCAGTTCTTC. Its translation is CASSLSTGTYNEQFF.

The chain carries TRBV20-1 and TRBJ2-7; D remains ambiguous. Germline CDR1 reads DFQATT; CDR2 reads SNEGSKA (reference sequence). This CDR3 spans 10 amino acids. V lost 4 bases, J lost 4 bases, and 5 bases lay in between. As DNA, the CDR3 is TGCAGTGCTACGGGTTACGAGCAGTACTTC. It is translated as CSATGYEQYF.

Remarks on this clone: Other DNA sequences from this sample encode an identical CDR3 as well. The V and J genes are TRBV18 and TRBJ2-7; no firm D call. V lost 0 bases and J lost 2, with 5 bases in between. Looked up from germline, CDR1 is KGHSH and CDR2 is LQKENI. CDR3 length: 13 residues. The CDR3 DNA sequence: TGTGCCAGCTCACCACCAGGAACCTACGAGCAGTACTTC. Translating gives CASSPPGTYEQYF.

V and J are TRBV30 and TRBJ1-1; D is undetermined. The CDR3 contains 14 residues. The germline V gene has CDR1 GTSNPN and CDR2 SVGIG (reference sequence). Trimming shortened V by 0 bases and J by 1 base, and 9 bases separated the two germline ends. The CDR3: CAWSVLARNTEAFF. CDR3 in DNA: TGTGCCTGGAGTGTACTAGCCAGGAACACTGAAGCTTTCTTT.

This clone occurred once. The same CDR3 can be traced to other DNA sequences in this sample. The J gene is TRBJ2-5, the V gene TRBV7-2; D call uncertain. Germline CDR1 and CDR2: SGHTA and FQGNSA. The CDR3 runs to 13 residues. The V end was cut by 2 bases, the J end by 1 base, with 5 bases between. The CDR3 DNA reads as TGTGCCAGCAGCTTATCGGGCCAAGAGACCCAGTACTTC. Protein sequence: CASSLSGQETQYF.

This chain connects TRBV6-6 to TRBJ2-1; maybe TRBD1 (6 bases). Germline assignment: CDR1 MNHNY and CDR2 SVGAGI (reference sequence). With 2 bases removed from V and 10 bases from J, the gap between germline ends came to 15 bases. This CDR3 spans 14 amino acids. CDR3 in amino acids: CASSYGQGLLEQFF. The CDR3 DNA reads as TGTGCCAGCAGTTACGGGCAGGGGTTGTTAGAGCAGTTCTTC.

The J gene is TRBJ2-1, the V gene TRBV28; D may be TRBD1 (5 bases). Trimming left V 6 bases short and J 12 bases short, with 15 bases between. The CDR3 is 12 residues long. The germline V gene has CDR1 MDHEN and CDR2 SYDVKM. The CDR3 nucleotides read TGTGCCAGCAGACGCGACAGTTTTCCGCAGTTCTTC. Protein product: CASRRDSFPQFF.

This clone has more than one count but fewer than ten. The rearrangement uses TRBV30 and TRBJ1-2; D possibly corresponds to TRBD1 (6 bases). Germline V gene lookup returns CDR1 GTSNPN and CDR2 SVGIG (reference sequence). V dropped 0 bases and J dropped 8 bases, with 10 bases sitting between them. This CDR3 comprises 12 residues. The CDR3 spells CAWSVQGVGYTF. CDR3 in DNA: TGTGCCTGGAGTGTACAGGGAGTAGGCTACACCTTC.

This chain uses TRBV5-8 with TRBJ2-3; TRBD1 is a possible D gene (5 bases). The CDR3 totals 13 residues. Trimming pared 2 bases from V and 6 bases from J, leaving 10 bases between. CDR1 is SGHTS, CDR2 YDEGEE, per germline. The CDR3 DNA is TGTGCCAGCAGCTTTACCGCAGGGGATACGCAGTATTTT. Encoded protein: CASSFTAGDTQYF.

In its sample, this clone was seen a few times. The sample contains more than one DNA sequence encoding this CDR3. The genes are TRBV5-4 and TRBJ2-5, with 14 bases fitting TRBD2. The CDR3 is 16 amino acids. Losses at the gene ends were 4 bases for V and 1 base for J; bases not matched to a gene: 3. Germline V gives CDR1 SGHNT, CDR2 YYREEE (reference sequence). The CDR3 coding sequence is TGTGCCAGCAGCCAAGGACTAGCGGGGGGCCAAGAGACCCAGTACTTC. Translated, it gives CASSQGLAGGQETQYF.

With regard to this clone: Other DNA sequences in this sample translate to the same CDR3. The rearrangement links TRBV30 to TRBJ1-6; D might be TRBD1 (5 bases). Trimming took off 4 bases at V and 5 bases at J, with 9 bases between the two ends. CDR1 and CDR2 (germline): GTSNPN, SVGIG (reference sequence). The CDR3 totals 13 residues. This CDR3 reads CAWNKGNNSPLHF. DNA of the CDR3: TGTGCCTGGAATAAGGGGAATAATTCACCCCTCCACTTT.

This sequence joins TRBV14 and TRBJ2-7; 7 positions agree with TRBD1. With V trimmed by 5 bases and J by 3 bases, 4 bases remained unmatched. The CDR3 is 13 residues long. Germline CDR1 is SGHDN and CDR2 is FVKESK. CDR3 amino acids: CASSRGQGYEQYF. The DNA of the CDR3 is TGTGCCAGCAGCAGGGGGCAAGGCTACGAGCAGTACTTC.

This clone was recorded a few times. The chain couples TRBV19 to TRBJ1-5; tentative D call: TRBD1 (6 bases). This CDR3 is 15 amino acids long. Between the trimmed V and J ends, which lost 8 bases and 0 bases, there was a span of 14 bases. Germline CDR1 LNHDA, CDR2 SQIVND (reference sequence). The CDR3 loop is CASRTVLISNQPQHF. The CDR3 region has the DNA TGTGCCAGTCGGACAGTCTTAATTAGCAATCAGCCCCAGCATTTT.

The CDR3 nucleotides are TGTGCCAGCAGCCCCAAACCTCAATCAGCTTTCTTT. This sequence encodes CASSPKPQSAFF. J is TRBJ1-1 and V is TRBV28; unclear D gene. V was clipped by 6 bases and J by 10 bases, with 15 bases between them. Germline CDR1 MDHEN, CDR2 SYDVKM. This CDR3 contains 12 residues.

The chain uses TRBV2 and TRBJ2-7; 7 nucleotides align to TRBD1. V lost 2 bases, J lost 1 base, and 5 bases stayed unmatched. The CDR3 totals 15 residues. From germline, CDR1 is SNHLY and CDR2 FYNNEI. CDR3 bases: TGTGCCAGCAGTGAAAGGGGGCCACCTTCCTACGAGCAGTACTTC. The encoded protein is CASSERGPPSYEQYF. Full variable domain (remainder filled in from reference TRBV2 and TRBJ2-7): EPEVTQTPSHQVTQMGQEVILRCVPISNHLYFYWYRQILGQKVEFLVSFYNNEISEKSEIFDDQFSVERPDGSNFTLKIRSTKLEDSAMYFCASSERGPPSYEQYFGPGTRLTVT.

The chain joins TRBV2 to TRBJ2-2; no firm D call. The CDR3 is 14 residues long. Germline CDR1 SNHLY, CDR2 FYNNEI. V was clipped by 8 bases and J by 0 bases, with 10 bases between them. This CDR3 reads CASRVYANTGELFF. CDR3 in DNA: TGTGCCAGCCGGGTTTACGCGAACACCGGGGAGCTGTTTTTT.

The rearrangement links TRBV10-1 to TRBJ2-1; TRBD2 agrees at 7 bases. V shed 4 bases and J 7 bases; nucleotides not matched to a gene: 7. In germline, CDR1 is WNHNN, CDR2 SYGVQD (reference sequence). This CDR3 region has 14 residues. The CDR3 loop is CASSGSGIGNEQFF. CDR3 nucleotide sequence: TGCGCCAGCAGTGGAAGCGGGATCGGAAATGAGCAGTTCTTC.

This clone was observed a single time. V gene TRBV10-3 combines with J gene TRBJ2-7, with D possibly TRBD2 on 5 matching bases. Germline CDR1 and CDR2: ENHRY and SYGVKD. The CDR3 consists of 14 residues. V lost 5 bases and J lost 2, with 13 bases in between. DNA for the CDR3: TGTGCCATCAGTATAGAACCGGGGACCTACGAGCAGTACTTC. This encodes CAISIEPGTYEQYF.

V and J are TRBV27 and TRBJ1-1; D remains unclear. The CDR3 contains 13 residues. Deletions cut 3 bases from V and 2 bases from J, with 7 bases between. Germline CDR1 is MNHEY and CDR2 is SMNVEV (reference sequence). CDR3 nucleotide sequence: TGTGCCAGCAGTTTTAAAATAAACACTGAAGCTTTCTTT. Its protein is CASSFKINTEAFF.

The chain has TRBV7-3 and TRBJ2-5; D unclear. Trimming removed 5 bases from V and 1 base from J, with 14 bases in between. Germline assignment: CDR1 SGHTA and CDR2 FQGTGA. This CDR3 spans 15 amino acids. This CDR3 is CASSQNGLSQETQYF. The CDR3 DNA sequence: TGTGCCAGCAGCCAAAACGGGCTGAGCCAAGAGACCCAGTACTTC.